Detailed here is one TCR beta chain. The sample originates from a study of control samples from healthy donors and cancer patients. The CDR3 loop spans 13 amino acids. Trimming removed 7 bases at V and 4 bases at J, with 13 bases between. CDR1 is WSHSY and CDR2 is SAAADI in the germline V gene. The method was immunoSEQ multiplex PCR; TCRdb's version includes in-frame clones alone and lacks a portion of them. In the table there are about 94,000 clones, about nine tenths of which are singletons. The chain recombines TRBV10-2 with TRBJ1-1, with D unclear. The sequenced sample consisted of blood. The receptor's source is a woman between 18 and 29 years old in good health. In nucleotides, the CDR3 is TGCGCCAGCAACGGCGGTCGGGGCACTGAAGCTTTCTTT. As protein: CASNGGRGTEAFF.